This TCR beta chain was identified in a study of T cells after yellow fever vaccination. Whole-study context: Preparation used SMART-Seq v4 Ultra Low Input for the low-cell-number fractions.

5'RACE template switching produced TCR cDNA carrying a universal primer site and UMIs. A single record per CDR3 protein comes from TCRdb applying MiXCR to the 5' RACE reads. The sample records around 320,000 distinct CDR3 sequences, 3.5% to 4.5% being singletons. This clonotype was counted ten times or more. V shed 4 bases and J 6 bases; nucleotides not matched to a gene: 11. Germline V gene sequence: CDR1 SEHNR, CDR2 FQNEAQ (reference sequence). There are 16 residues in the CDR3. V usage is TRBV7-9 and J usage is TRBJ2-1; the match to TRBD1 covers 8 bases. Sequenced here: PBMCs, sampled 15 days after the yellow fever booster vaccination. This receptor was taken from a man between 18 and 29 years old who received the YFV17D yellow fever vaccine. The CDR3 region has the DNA TGTGCCAGCAGCTCACCCCCCAGGGGGCTCAGCAATGAGCAGTTCTTC. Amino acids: CASSSPPRGLSNEQFF.